These T cell receptor beta chains were read from a single sample in a study of blood T cell repertoires in COVID-19. Sequenced by immunoSEQ multiplex PCR; TCRdb stores in-frame clones only, minus some. The data show some 100,000 clones, around four fifths seen once. Sequenced input: peripheral blood. Every receptor here comes from an older woman with acute or convalescent COVID-19. The CDR3 runs from the conserved cysteine through the conserved F or W. D genes are given only for firm matches. A row's size may be missing; if present it is once, few, many or a size class.

abundance: -
d_gene: -
j_gene: TRBJ1-3
v_gene: TRBV20-1
CDR3nt: TGCAGTGCCCCCACCTCAAGGGGGATATATTTT
CDR3aa: CSAPTSRGIYF

abundance: -
d_gene: -
j_gene: TRBJ2-3
v_gene: TRBV5-1
CDR3nt: TGCGCCAGCAGCTTGGGTACTAGCACAGATACGCAGTATTTT
CDR3aa: CASSLGTSTDTQYF

abundance: few
d_gene: TRBD1
j_gene: TRBJ1-3
v_gene: TRBV5-1
CDR3nt: TGCGCCAGCAGCTCCCAGGGGGCTGGAAACACCATATATTTT
CDR3aa: CASSSQGAGNTIYF

abundance: -
d_gene: TRBD2
j_gene: TRBJ2-3
v_gene: TRBV28
CDR3nt: TGTGCCAGCAGTTTCTCCTCCCGGGGGGGCGGGGGTACGCAGTATTTT
CDR3aa: CASSFSSRGGGGTQYF

abundance: once
d_gene: TRBD1
j_gene: TRBJ1-1
v_gene: TRBV28
CDR3nt: TGTGCCAGCAGTTTCACAGGGGGTGCTTTCTTT
CDR3aa: CASSFTGGAFF

abundance: -
d_gene: -
j_gene: TRBJ2-5
v_gene: TRBV6-5
CDR3nt: TGTGCCAGCAGCCCGACCCCCAACGAGAGGAGGGCCCAGTACTTC
CDR3aa: CASSPTPNERRAQYF

abundance: -
d_gene: TRBD2
j_gene: TRBJ2-1
v_gene: TRBV10-2
CDR3nt: TGCGCCAGCGGGGTCGGGTCGGCCGTTTCTAGCGGGTCAAGCTCCTACAATGAGCAGTTCTTC
CDR3aa: CASGVGSAVSSGSSSYNEQFF

abundance: -
d_gene: TRBD1
j_gene: TRBJ2-7
v_gene: TRBV27
CDR3nt: TGTGCCAGCAGTTTCCGGGACAGGGCTGGCGAGCAGTACTTC
CDR3aa: CASSFRDRAGEQYF

abundance: -
d_gene: TRBD1
j_gene: TRBJ1-2
v_gene: TRBV6-1
CDR3nt: TGTGCCAGCGGTGACAGGGTACGTGACTATGGCTACACCTTC
CDR3aa: CASGDRVRDYGYTF

abundance: -
d_gene: -
j_gene: TRBJ1-2
v_gene: TRBV5-1
CDR3nt: TGCGCCAGCAGCTTGAGTGGGGAGGGATATGGCTACACCTTC
CDR3aa: CASSLSGEGYGYTF

abundance: -
d_gene: TRBD1
j_gene: TRBJ2-3
v_gene: TRBV24-1
CDR3nt: TGTGCCACCAGTGCTTGGGACAGGGCAGATACGCAGTATTTT
CDR3aa: CATSAWDRADTQYF

abundance: -
d_gene: -
j_gene: TRBJ1-4
v_gene: TRBV28
CDR3nt: TGTGCCAGCAGTTTCGCCCGTGGGATCGCGAGGGGGACCGGAAAACTGTTTTTT
CDR3aa: CASSFARGIARGTGKLFF

abundance: once
d_gene: -
j_gene: TRBJ2-1
v_gene: TRBV27
CDR3nt: TGTGCCAGCAGTTTATTGGGGGGCTCCTACAATGAGCAGTTCTTC
CDR3aa: CASSLLGGSYNEQFF

abundance: -
d_gene: TRBD1
j_gene: TRBJ1-6
v_gene: TRBV6-5
CDR3nt: TGTGCCAGCAACGCCGGGAGACAGGGCTCACCCCTCCACTTT
CDR3aa: CASNAGRQGSPLHF

abundance: -
d_gene: -
j_gene: TRBJ1-6
v_gene: TRBV5-1
CDR3nt: TGCGCCAGCAGCTTGATGGGCTATTCACCCCTCCACTTT
CDR3aa: CASSLMGYSPLHF

abundance: -
d_gene: -
j_gene: TRBJ1-3
v_gene: TRBV7-8
CDR3nt: TGTGCCAGCAGCTTAGGGGTGACCCGCGGTGAAAACACCATATATTTT
CDR3aa: CASSLGVTRGENTIYF

abundance: -
d_gene: -
j_gene: TRBJ2-7
v_gene: TRBV7-9
CDR3nt: TGTGCCAGCAGATCCGCCGGACAGAACTACGAGCAGTACTTC
CDR3aa: CASRSAGQNYEQYF

abundance: once
d_gene: -
j_gene: TRBJ1-5
v_gene: TRBV7-9
CDR3nt: TGTGCCAGCAGCTTGGGCAGCCAAGGCAATCAGCCCCAGCATTTT
CDR3aa: CASSLGSQGNQPQHF

abundance: -
d_gene: TRBD1
j_gene: TRBJ1-5
v_gene: TRBV6-2/TRBV6-3
CDR3nt: TGTGCCAGCAGCAGTTCCAGGGGGCGCGTAGTTAATAGCAATCAGCCCCAGCATTTT
CDR3aa: CASSSSRGRVVNSNQPQHF

abundance: -
d_gene: -
j_gene: TRBJ1-3
v_gene: TRBV18
CDR3nt: TGTGCCAGCTCACTAGCAGGGCGAGGTTCTGGAAACACCATATATTTT
CDR3aa: CASSLAGRGSGNTIYF

abundance: -
d_gene: -
j_gene: TRBJ1-4
v_gene: TRBV6-5
CDR3nt: TGTGCCAGCGAGGGCGTCGGGGGGAACGAAAAACTGTTTTTT
CDR3aa: CASEGVGGNEKLFF

abundance: -
d_gene: -
j_gene: TRBJ2-7
v_gene: TRBV19
CDR3nt: TGTGCCAGTGGACAGAGTTACTACGAGCAGTACTTC
CDR3aa: CASGQSYYEQYF